The clone carrying this T cell receptor (beta chain) was detected only once. Its antigen remains unidentified. The sample is drawn from a study of cytomegalovirus exposure and HLA in healthy donors. Study at large: Earlier work reported roughly 120 million unique TCR beta sequences from about 190 million T cells.

Notes on the study in general: On later analysis, the bulk of CMV-associated TCR beta chains appeared to be HLA-restricted. TRBV6-2, TRBV6-3 and some other V segments were unresolvable in 87-base-pair reads.

The PCR used 60 Vbeta and 13 Jbeta primers. Repertoires were generated with immunoSEQ multiplex PCR, while TCRdb's copy carries only in-frame clones and drops some. The table records about 61,000 clones, more than 70% of them present only once. This CDR3 is built from 15 residues. J gave up 5 bases and V 7 bases, and 12 bases lay outside the gene matches. Germline V lookup: CDR1 SQVTM, CDR2 ANQGSEA. V and J are TRBV29-1 and TRBJ2-2, with 8 positions matching TRBD1. This TCR was recovered from a man younger than 40 in good health and CMV-seropositive. The material sequenced was PBMCs. For the CDR3, the DNA is TGCAGCGCCGCCGGTCAGGGGGCGATGACCGGGGAGCTGTTTTTT. It specifies CSAAGQGAMTGELFF.